The 5 T cell receptor beta chains listed next were all sequenced from one sample in a study of blood T cell repertoires in COVID-19. Here immunoSEQ multiplex PCR was the method, and the copy in TCRdb shows in-frame clones only, minus some. The sample comprises approximately 88,000 clones, about 90% of which are singletons, and roughly 15% rests with the top ten. The sequencing sample was made of peripheral blood. The source of these receptors is a male donor with acute or convalescent COVID-19.

The chain uses TRBV7-2 and TRBJ2-7; 11 bases fit TRBD2. Germline assignment: CDR1 SGHTA and CDR2 FQGNSA. This CDR3 is 15 amino acids long. V lost 5 bases, J lost 2 bases, and 5 bases stayed unmatched. CDR3 region: CASSPVAGGTYEQYF. DNA of the CDR3: TGTGCCAGCAGCCCAGTAGCGGGGGGGACCTACGAGCAGTACTTC.

The chain is built from TRBV4-1 and TRBJ1-4, with 12 bases identical to TRBD1. There are 16 residues in the CDR3. CDR1 is MGHRA and CDR2 is YSYEKL in the germline V gene. The V gene end was trimmed by 5 bases and the J gene end by 8 bases; junction bases not matched to a gene: 9. In DNA form, the CDR3 reads TGCGCCAGCAGCACACAGGGGACAGGGGGCAACGAAAAACTGTTTTTT. Residues: CASSTQGTGGNEKLFF.

DNA for the CDR3: TGTGCCAGCAGTCGCCGGGGGGGACTAGCGAGGGAGCAGTACTTC. Amino acid sequence: CASSRRGGLAREQYF. The chain employs TRBV6-5 and TRBJ2-7, with 10 bases identical to TRBD2. The CDR3 totals 15 residues. V lost 5 bases to trimming and J lost 7 bases; unmatched junction nucleotides: 11. CDR1 and CDR2 from the germline V gene are MNHEY and SVGAGI.

The rearrangement links TRBV3-1 (or the pseudogene TRBV3-2) to TRBJ1-5; D unclear. The CDR3 spans 12 residues. Looked up from germline, CDR1 is LGHDT and CDR2 is YNNKEL (reference sequence). The V gene lost 5 bases and the J gene lost 7 bases, with 9 bases spanning the gap. CDR3 nucleotides: TGTGCCAGCAGCTCCCCCGGGCAGCCCCAGCATTTT. It yields the protein CASSSPGQPQHF.

The chain carries TRBV11-2 and TRBJ2-1, with 9 bases matching TRBD1. The V gene's germline CDR1 is SGHAT and CDR2 FQNNGV. The CDR3 is made up of 15 amino acids. V lost 5 bases and J lost 9; bases outside the gene matches: 11. CDR3 DNA sequence: TGTGCCAGCAGCCAAAAATGGGGGACAGGGAGTGAGCAGTTCTTC. Its translation: CASSQKWGTGSEQFF.